This T cell receptor (beta chain) was sequenced in a study of T cell repertoires in cytomegalovirus infection. Study information: Public TCR beta signatures were indicative of both CMV infection and a matching HLA type.

The CDR3 covers 14 residues. The germline V and J ends were trimmed by 0 bases and 5 bases, with 9 bases remaining between them. CDR1 and CDR2 from the germline V gene are SGHTA and FQGNSA. A single record per CDR3 protein comes from TCRdb applying MiXCR to the reads. The repertoire holds 450,000 to 550,000 distinct CDR3 sequences, with under 55% as singletons. Overall study findings and caveats: The ex vivo response was dominated by HLA-C-restricted CMV-specific TCR beta clonotypes.

About this clonotype: Its antigen is not identified.

The sequenced sample was cultured PBMCs, obtained from culture after CMV antigen stimulation. This clonotype originated in a human donor in good health (CMV status not recorded). Some clones in this sample may be carry-over from other donors' samples. The V call is TRBV7-2, the J call TRBJ2-3, with D perhaps matching TRBD1 (6 bases). The CDR3 protein is CASSLARGGDTQYF. In DNA, the CDR3 is TGTGCCAGCAGCTTAGCCAGGGGTGGAGATACGCAGTATTTT.